This is a list of T cell receptor beta chains from one sample in a study of CD4 T cells in relation to SARS-CoV-2 and coronaviruses. Sequenced by immunoSEQ multiplex PCR; TCRdb stores in-frame clones only, minus some. Here the sample spans under 20,000 clones, approximately 81% being singletons. Their antigen targets remain unknown. What was sequenced was CD4+ T cells from PBMCs, cultured in vitro. The receptor source for this set is a human donor in good health. The CDR3 runs from the conserved cysteine through the conserved F or W. Each record gives: clone size, J gene, D gene, V gene, CDR3 protein, CDR3 DNA. A D gene is named only where the DNA matches it firmly. A clone size is listed for some rows: how often the clone was seen (once, few, many), or a class if it is expanded.

clone size: few; J gene: TRBJ2-7; D gene: TRBD2; V gene: TRBV27; CDR3 protein: CASSFYGGLAGEQYF; CDR3 DNA: TGTGCCAGCAGTTTTTACGGGGGACTAGCGGGGGAGCAGTACTTC
clone size: NA; J gene: TRBJ1-3; D gene: NA; V gene: TRBV3-1/TRBV3-2; CDR3 protein: CASSQPDGNTIYF; CDR3 DNA: TGTGCCAGCAGCCAACCTGACGGAAACACCATATATTTT
clone size: NA; J gene: TRBJ1-5; D gene: NA; V gene: TRBV7-8; CDR3 protein: CASSLARHSNQPQHF; CDR3 DNA: TGTGCCAGCAGCTTAGCGCGGCATAGCAATCAGCCCCAGCATTTT
clone size: NA; J gene: TRBJ1-1; D gene: NA; V gene: TRBV11-2; CDR3 protein: CASSLVGPNTEAFF; CDR3 DNA: TGTGCCAGCAGCTTAGTTGGGCCGAACACTGAAGCTTTCTTT
clone size: NA; J gene: TRBJ1-1; D gene: NA; V gene: TRBV9; CDR3 protein: CASSVSTDNTEAFF; CDR3 DNA: TGTGCCAGCAGCGTATCGACGGACAACACTGAAGCTTTCTTT
clone size: NA; J gene: TRBJ1-1; D gene: NA; V gene: TRBV7-2; CDR3 protein: CASSLALQGTEAFF; CDR3 DNA: TGTGCCAGCAGCTTAGCGCTCCAGGGTACTGAAGCTTTCTTT
clone size: NA; J gene: TRBJ2-3; D gene: NA; V gene: TRBV4-3; CDR3 protein: CASSLSRRASDTQYF; CDR3 DNA: TGCGCCAGCAGTCTCTCTCGGAGGGCCTCAGATACGCAGTATTTT
clone size: once; J gene: TRBJ1-4; D gene: NA; V gene: TRBV11-2; CDR3 protein: CASANPATNEKLFF; CDR3 DNA: TGTGCCAGCGCGAACCCCGCAACTAATGAAAAACTGTTTTTT
clone size: NA; J gene: TRBJ2-3; D gene: TRBD2; V gene: TRBV7-9; CDR3 protein: CASSLDLAGGMTDTQYF; CDR3 DNA: TGTGCCAGCAGCTTAGATCTAGCGGGAGGTATGACAGATACGCAGTATTTT
clone size: NA; J gene: TRBJ2-1; D gene: NA; V gene: TRBV12-3/TRBV12-4; CDR3 protein: CASSLGAGNEQFF; CDR3 DNA: TGTGCCAGCAGTTTGGGGGCTGGCAATGAGCAGTTCTTC
clone size: few; J gene: TRBJ1-2; D gene: TRBD1; V gene: TRBV4-2; CDR3 protein: CASSRDRGNYGYTF; CDR3 DNA: TGTGCCAGCAGCCGAGACAGGGGAAACTATGGCTACACCTTC
clone size: NA; J gene: TRBJ1-1; D gene: NA; V gene: TRBV29-1; CDR3 protein: CSVEGRGRRTEAFF; CDR3 DNA: TGCAGCGTTGAAGGTCGCGGGAGGAGGACTGAAGCTTTCTTT
clone size: NA; J gene: TRBJ2-1; D gene: NA; V gene: TRBV9; CDR3 protein: CASSPTRSNNEQFF; CDR3 DNA: TGTGCCAGCAGCCCGACTAGGAGCAACAATGAGCAGTTCTTC
clone size: NA; J gene: TRBJ2-7; D gene: NA; V gene: TRBV6-4; CDR3 protein: CASSDEAGIPGEQYF; CDR3 DNA: TGTGCCAGCAGTGACGAGGCGGGAATCCCTGGCGAGCAGTACTTC
clone size: NA; J gene: TRBJ2-3; D gene: NA; V gene: TRBV3-1/TRBV3-2; CDR3 protein: CASSQVQGTQYF; CDR3 DNA: TGTGCCAGCAGCCAAGTTCAAGGTACGCAGTATTTT
clone size: NA; J gene: TRBJ2-1; D gene: NA; V gene: TRBV7-3; CDR3 protein: CASSYIPGPGNEQFF; CDR3 DNA: TGTGCCAGCAGCTACATACCGGGACCTGGCAATGAGCAGTTCTTC
clone size: NA; J gene: TRBJ2-5; D gene: NA; V gene: TRBV5-1; CDR3 protein: CASSDQTGNQETQYF; CDR3 DNA: TGCGCCAGCAGCGATCAAACAGGGAACCAAGAGACCCAGTACTTC
clone size: few; J gene: TRBJ2-2; D gene: NA; V gene: TRBV11-2; CDR3 protein: CASSPQNRDGGPSRELFF; CDR3 DNA: TGTGCCAGCAGCCCCCAAAACCGGGACGGTGGGCCGAGTCGGGAGCTGTTTTTT
clone size: NA; J gene: TRBJ2-2; D gene: NA; V gene: TRBV5-1; CDR3 protein: CASSLDGVRVTGELFF; CDR3 DNA: TGCGCCAGCAGCTTGGATGGCGTCCGGGTCACCGGGGAGCTGTTTTTT
clone size: large; J gene: TRBJ2-5; D gene: NA; V gene: TRBV3-1/TRBV3-2; CDR3 protein: CASSQKSQQGAGETQYF; CDR3 DNA: TGTGCCAGCAGCCAAAAAAGTCAACAGGGTGCAGGGGAGACCCAGTACTTC